The source of this T cell receptor (beta chain) is a study of T cell responses to AZD1222 COVID-19 vaccine. V lost 1 base to trimming and J lost 0 bases, with 9 bases between them. Germline values: CDR1 SGHTA, CDR2 FQGNSA. This CDR3 contains 15 residues. The method was immunoSEQ multiplex PCR; TCRdb's version includes in-frame clones alone and lacks a portion of them. The table shows approximately 70,000 clones, with 80% occurring only once. The receptor was isolated from an adult who received the AZD1222 COVID-19 vaccine. The input for sequencing was peripheral blood, taken 28 days after the second AZD1222 dose. This rearrangement joins TRBV7-2 to TRBJ1-1; D is unclear. The CDR3 is CASSLGATVNTEAFF. CDR3 DNA: TGTGCCAGCAGCTTAGGGGCGACTGTGAACACTGAAGCTTTCTTT.